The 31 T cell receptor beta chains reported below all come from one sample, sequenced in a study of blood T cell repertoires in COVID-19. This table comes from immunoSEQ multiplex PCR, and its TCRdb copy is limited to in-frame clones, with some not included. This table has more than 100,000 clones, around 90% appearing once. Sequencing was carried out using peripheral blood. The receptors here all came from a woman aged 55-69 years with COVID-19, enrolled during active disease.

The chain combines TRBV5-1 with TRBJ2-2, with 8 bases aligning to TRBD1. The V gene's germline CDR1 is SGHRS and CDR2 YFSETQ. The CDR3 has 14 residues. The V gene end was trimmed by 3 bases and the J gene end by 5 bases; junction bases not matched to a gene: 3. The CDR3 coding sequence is TGCGCCAGCAGCTGGGACAGGCAAACCGGGGAGCTGTTTTTT. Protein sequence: CASSWDRQTGELFF.

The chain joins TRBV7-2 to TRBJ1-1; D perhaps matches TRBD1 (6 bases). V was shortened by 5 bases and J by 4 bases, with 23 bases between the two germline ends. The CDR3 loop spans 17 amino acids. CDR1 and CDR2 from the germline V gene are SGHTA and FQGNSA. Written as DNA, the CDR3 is TGTGCCAGCAGCCCCGGCTCGGCTCTGGGGGGGGCCACTGAAGCTTTCTTT. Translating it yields CASSPGSALGGATEAFF.

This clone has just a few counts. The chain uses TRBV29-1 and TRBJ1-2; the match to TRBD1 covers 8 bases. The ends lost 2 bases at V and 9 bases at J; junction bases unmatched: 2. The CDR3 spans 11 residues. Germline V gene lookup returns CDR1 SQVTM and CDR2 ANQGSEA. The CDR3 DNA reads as TGCAGCGTTGAACAGGGGGCCAGCTACACCTTC. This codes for CSVEQGASYTF.

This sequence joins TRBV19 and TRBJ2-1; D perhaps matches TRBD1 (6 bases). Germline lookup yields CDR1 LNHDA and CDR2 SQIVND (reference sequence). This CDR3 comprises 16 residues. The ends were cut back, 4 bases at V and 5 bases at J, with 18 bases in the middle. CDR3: CASSTPGRGTDNEQFF. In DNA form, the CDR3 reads TGTGCCAGTAGTACCCCCGGCAGGGGCACCGACAATGAGCAGTTCTTC. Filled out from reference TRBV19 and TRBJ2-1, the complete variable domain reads DGGITQSPKYLFRKEGQNVTLSCEQNLNHDAMYWYRQDPGQGLRLIYYSQIVNDFQKGDIAEGYSVSREKKESFPLTVTSAQKNPTAFYLCASSTPGRGTDNEQFFGPGTRLTVL.

The CDR3 DNA sequence: TGTGCCAGCAGCTTAGGGTTCGGGAGGAACACTGAAGCTTTCTTT. Its protein product is CASSLGFGRNTEAFF. The genes are TRBV7-9 and TRBJ1-1; D is uncertain. The CDR3 has 15 residues. V lost 1 base and J lost 1, with 10 bases in between. Germline CDR1 and CDR2: SEHNR and FQNEAQ (reference sequence).

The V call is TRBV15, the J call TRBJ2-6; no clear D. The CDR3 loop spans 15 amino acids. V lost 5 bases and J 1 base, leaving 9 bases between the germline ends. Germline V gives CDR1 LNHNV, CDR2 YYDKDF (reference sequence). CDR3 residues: CATSARSSGANVLTF. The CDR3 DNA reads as TGTGCCACCAGCGCCCGGTCTTCTGGGGCCAACGTCCTGACTTTC.

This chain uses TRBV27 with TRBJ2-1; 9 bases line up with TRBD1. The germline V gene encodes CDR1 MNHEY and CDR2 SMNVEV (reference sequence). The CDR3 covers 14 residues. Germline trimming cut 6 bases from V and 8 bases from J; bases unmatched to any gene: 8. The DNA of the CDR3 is TGTGCCAGCAGCAGGACAGGGGTTATAGATGAGCAGTTCTTC. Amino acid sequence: CASSRTGVIDEQFF.

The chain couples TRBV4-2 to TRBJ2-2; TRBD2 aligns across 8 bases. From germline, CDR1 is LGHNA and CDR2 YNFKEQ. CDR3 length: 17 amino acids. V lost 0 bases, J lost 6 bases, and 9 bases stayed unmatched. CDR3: CASSQEWRLANPGELFF. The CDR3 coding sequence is TGTGCCAGCAGCCAAGAATGGCGACTAGCGAATCCCGGGGAGCTGTTTTTT.

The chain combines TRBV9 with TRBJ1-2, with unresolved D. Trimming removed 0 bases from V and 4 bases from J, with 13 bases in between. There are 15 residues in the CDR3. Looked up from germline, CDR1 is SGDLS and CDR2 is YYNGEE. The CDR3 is CASSVEGRTGYGYTF. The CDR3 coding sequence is TGTGCCAGCAGCGTAGAAGGCAGAACGGGCTATGGCTACACCTTC.

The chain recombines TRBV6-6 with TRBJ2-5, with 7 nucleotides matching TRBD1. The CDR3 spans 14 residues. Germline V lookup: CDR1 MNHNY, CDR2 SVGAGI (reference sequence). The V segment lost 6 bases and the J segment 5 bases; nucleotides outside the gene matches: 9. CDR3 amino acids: CASSPRTGAETQYF. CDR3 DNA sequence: TGTGCCAGCAGCCCCCGGACAGGCGCTGAGACCCAGTACTTC.

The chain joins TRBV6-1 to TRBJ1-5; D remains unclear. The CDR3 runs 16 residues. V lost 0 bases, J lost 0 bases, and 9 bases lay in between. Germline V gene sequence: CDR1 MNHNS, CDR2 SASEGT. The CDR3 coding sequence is TGTGCCAGCAGTGAAGCTAGACATGTTAGCAATCAGCCCCAGCATTTT. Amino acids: CASSEARHVSNQPQHF.

This CDR3 reads CASSPLHPGLAGDYNEQFF. The CDR3 nucleotides are TGTGCCAGCAGTCCCCTCCATCCGGGACTAGCGGGCGACTACAATGAGCAGTTCTTC. V gene TRBV6-2 or TRBV6-3 combines with J gene TRBJ2-1; TRBD2 agrees at 12 bases. CDR3 length equals 19 residues. V trimming: 5 bases; J trimming: 3 bases; junction bases outside the gene matches: 14. Germline CDR1 and CDR2: MNHEY and SVGEGT.

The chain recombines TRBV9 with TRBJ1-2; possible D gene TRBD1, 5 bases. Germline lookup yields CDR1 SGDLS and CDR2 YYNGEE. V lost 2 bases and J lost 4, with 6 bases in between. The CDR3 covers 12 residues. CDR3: CASSVGGYGYTF. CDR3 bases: TGTGCCAGCAGCGTCGGGGGCTATGGCTACACCTTC. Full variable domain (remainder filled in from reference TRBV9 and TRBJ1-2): DSGVTQTPKHLITATGQRVTLRCSPRSGDLSVYWYQQSLDQGLQFLIQYYNGEERAKGNILERFSAQQFPDLHSELNLSSLELGDSALYFCASSVGGYGYTFGSGTRLTVV.

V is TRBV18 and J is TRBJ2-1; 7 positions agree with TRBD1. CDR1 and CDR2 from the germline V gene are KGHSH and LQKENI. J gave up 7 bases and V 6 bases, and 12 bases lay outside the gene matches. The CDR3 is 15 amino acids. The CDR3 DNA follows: TGTGCCAGCTCCCTGGGGAATGACAGGGCAAATGAGCAGTTCTTC. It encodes CASSLGNDRANEQFF.

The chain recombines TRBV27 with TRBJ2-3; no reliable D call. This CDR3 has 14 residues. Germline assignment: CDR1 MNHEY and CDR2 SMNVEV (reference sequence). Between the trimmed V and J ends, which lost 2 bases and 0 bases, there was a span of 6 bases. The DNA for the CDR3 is TGTGCCAGCAGTTTAGGGCAGAGCACAGATACGCAGTATTTT. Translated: CASSLGQSTDTQYF.

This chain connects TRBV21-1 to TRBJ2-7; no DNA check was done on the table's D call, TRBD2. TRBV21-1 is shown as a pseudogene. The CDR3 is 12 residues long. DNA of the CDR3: TGTGCGGGAGGAGGGAACGAGGACGAGCAGTACTTC. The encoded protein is CAGGGNEDEQYF.

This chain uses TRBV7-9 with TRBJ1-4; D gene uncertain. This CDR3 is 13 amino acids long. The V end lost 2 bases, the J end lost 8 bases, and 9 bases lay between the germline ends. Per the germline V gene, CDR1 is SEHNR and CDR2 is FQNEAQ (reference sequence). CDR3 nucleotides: TGTGCCAGCAGCTTACGAGGAAAGGAAAAACTGTTTTTT. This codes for CASSLRGKEKLFF.

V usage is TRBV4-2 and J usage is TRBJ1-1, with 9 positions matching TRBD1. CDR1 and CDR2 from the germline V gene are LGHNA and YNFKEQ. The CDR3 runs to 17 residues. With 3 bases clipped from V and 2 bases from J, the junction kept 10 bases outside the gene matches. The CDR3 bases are TGTGCCAGCAGCCATGACGGGACAGGGAGTTTCAACACTGAAGCTTTCTTT. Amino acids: CASSHDGTGSFNTEAFF.

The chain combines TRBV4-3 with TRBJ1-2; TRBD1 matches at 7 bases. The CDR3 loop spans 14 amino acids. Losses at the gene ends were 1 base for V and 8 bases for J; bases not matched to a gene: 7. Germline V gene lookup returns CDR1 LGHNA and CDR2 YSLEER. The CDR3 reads CASSQGTQGSGYTF. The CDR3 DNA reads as TGCGCCAGCAGCCAAGGAACACAGGGGAGCGGCTACACCTTC.

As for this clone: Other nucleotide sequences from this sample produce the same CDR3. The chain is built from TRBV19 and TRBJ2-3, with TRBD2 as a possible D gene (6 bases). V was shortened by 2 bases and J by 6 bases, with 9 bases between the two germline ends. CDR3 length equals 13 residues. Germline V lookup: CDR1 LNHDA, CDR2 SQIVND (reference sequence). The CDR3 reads CASSIRGTDTQYF. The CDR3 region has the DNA TGTGCCAGTAGTATACGGGGGACGGATACGCAGTATTTT.

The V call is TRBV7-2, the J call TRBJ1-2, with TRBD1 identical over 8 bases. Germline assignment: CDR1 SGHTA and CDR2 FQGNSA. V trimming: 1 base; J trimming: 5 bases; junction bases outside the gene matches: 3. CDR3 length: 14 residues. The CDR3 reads CASSLDGTGYGYTF. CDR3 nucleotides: TGTGCCAGCAGCTTAGATGGGACAGGATATGGCTACACCTTC.

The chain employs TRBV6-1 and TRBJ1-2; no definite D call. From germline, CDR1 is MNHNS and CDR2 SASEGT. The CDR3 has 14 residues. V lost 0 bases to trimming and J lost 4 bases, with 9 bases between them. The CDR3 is CASSEAPRSYGYTF. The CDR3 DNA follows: TGTGCCAGCAGTGAAGCGCCCAGGTCCTATGGCTACACCTTC.

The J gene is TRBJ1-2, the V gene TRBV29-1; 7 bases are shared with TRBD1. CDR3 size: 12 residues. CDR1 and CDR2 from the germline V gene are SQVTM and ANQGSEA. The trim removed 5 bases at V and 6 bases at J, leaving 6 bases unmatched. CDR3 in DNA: TGCAGCGTTCGAACAGGGGTTCATGGCTACACCTTC. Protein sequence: CSVRTGVHGYTF. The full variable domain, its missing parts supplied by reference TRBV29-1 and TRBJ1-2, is SAVISQKPSRDICQRGTSLTIQCQVDSQVTMMFWYRQQPGQSLTLIATANQGSEATYESGFVIDKFPISRPNLTFSTLTVSNMSPEDSSIYLCSVRTGVHGYTFGSGTRLTVV.

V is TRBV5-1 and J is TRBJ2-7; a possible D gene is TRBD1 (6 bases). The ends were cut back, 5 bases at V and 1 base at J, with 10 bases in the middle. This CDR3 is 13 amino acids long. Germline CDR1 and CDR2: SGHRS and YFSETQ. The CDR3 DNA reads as TGCGCCAGCAGGTGGGACATATCCTACGAGCAGTACTTC. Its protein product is CASRWDISYEQYF.

DNA for the CDR3: TGTGCCAGCAGTCGGGGGAGGGATTCACCCCTCCACTTT. Translating gives CASSRGRDSPLHF. V is TRBV5-4 and J is TRBJ1-6; possibly TRBD1 for D (5 bases). V gave up 5 bases and J gave up 8 bases, with 11 bases separating them. Germline V gene data show CDR1 as SGHNT and CDR2 as YYREEE (reference sequence). The CDR3 has 13 amino acids.

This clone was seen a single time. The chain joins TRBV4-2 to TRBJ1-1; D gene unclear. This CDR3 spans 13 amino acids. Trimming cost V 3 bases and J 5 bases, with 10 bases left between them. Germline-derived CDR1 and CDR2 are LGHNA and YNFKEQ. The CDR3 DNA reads TGTGCCAGCAGCCATCCTGGGGAGACTGAAGCTTTCTTT. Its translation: CASSHPGETEAFF.

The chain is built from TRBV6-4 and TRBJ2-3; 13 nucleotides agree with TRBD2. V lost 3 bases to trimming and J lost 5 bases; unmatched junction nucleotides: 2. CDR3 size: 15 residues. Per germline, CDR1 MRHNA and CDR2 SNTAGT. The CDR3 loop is CASSEGTSGVDTQYF. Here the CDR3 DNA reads TGTGCCAGCAGTGAAGGGACTAGCGGGGTAGATACGCAGTATTTT.

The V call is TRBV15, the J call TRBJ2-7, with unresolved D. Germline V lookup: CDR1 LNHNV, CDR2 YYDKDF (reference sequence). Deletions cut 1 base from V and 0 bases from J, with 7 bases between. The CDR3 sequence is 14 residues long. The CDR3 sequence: CATSRGGSSYEQYF. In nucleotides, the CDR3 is TGTGCCACCAGCAGAGGAGGATCCTCCTACGAGCAGTACTTC.

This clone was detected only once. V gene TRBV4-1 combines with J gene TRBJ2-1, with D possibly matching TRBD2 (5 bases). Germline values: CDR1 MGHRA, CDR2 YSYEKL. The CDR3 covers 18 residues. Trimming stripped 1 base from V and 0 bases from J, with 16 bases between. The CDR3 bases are TGCGCCAGCAGCCAAGGGAGGAGGTACCCGAGCTCCTACAATGAGCAGTTCTTC. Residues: CASSQGRRYPSSYNEQFF.

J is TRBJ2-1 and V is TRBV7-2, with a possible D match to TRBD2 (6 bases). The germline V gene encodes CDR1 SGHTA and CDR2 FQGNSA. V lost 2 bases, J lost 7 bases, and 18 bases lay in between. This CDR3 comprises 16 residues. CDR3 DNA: TGTGCCAGCAGCTTATCAAGGGGAGGTAGGGGAAATGAGCAGTTCTTC. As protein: CASSLSRGGRGNEQFF. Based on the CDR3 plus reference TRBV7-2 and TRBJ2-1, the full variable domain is GAGVSQSPSNKVTEKGKDVELRCDPISGHTALYWYRQSLGQGLEFLIYFQGNSAPDKSGLPSDRFSAERTGGSVSTLTIQRTQQEDSAVYLCASSLSRGGRGNEQFFGPGTRLTVL.

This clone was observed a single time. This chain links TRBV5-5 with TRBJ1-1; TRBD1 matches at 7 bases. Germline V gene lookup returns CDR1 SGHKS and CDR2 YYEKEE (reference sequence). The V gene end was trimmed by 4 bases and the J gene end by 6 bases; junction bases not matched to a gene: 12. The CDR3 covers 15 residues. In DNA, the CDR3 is TGTGCCAGCAGCCCGGGACAGCCGAGAACATCTGAAGCTTTCTTT. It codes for CASSPGQPRTSEAFF.